One and the same sample provided the 14 T cell receptor beta chains below, sequenced in a study of beta chain features in type 1 diabetes. The investigators reverse transcribed all of the isolated RNA, so they sequenced expressed TCRB transcripts. Using immunoSEQ multiplex PCR, the repertoire was profiled, and TCRdb retains in-frame clones only, with some absent. The table records approximately 90,000 clones, roughly a third of them present only once. The sample taken for sequencing was stem cell memory CD4+ T cells from blood. Receptor source: a woman aged 18-30 years in good health.

The chain is built from TRBV6-1 and TRBJ2-7; weak D call: TRBD1 (5 bases). Between the trimmed V and J ends, which lost 0 bases and 3 bases, there was a span of 12 bases. Germline V lookup: CDR1 MNHNS, CDR2 SASEGT. The CDR3 spans 15 residues. The CDR3 coding sequence is TGTGCCAGCAGTGAAGCTTTGGACATGATCTACGAGCAGTACTTC. Its translation: CASSEALDMIYEQYF.

Only a few counts were recorded for this clone. The V call is TRBV18, the J call TRBJ2-7; 7 nucleotides line up with TRBD1. CDR3 length: 14 residues. J lost 2 bases, V lost 2 bases, and 3 bases had no gene match. The germline V gene encodes CDR1 KGHSH and CDR2 LQKENI. CDR3: CASSPVGQPYEQYF. The CDR3 DNA reads as TGTGCCAGCTCACCAGTGGGACAGCCCTACGAGCAGTACTTC.

The rearrangement uses TRBV5-6 and TRBJ2-7; D gene uncertain. Germline-derived CDR1 and CDR2 are SGHDT and YYEEEE. The ends were cut back, 4 bases at V and 9 bases at J, with 20 bases in the middle. The CDR3 covers 14 residues. CDR3 sequence: CASSLDAAGATQYF. As DNA, the CDR3 is TGTGCCAGCAGCCTAGACGCCGCCGGCGCGACGCAGTACTTC. Full variable domain (remainder filled in from reference TRBV5-6 and TRBJ2-7): DAGVTQSPTHLIKTRGQQVTLRCSPKSGHDTVSWYQQALGQGPQFIFQYYEEEERQRGNFPDRFSGHQFPNYSSELNVNALLLGDSALYLCASSLDAAGATQYFGPGTRLTVT.

This clone has just a few counts. The chain is built from TRBV7-2 and TRBJ2-5, with TRBD2 matching 8 bases. This CDR3 region has 13 residues. Germline values: CDR1 SGHTA, CDR2 FQGNSA. The V segment lost 5 bases and the J segment 11 bases; nucleotides outside the gene matches: 10. In nucleotides, the CDR3 is TGTGCCAGCAGCCGCGGTCCGGGGGGGGAGCAGTACTTC. This codes for CASSRGPGGEQYF.

This sequence joins TRBV28 and TRBJ1-2; D is possibly TRBD1 (6 bases). This CDR3 has 14 residues. V was cut by 2 bases and J by 6 bases, with 13 bases left in between. The germline V gene encodes CDR1 MDHEN and CDR2 SYDVKM. The CDR3 region is CASSLRSGGNGYTF. Written as DNA, the CDR3 is TGTGCCAGCAGTTTAAGGTCGGGGGGCAATGGCTACACCTTC.

The chain recombines TRBV7-2 with TRBJ2-2; 8 bases match TRBD1. Germline V gene sequence: CDR1 SGHTA, CDR2 FQGNSA. J lost 4 bases, V lost 8 bases, and 15 bases had no gene match. The CDR3 is 17 amino acids. CDR3 residues: CASSSWRGTGRTGELFF. The CDR3 DNA sequence: TGTGCCAGCTCAAGCTGGAGGGGGACAGGCCGCACCGGGGAGCTGTTTTTT.

This clone has just one count. The chain links TRBV7-9 to TRBJ1-5, with D possibly being TRBD1 (6 bases). The germline V and J ends were trimmed by 5 bases and 6 bases, with 14 bases remaining between them. CDR1 is SEHNR and CDR2 is FQNEAQ in the germline V gene (reference sequence). This CDR3 has 14 residues. The CDR3 protein is CASSHGGGPQPQHF. The CDR3 DNA is TGTGCCAGCAGCCATGGGGGGGGGCCTCAGCCCCAGCATTTT.

This clone was counted only a few times. CDR3 nucleotide sequence: TGTGCCAGCAGCTTAGCGAGTCGCGGGATTTCCTACAATGAGCAGTTCTTC. This sequence encodes CASSLASRGISYNEQFF. The V gene is TRBV7-9, the J gene TRBJ2-1; tentatively, D is TRBD2 (6 bases). CDR1 SEHNR and CDR2 FQNEAQ come from the germline V gene (reference sequence). This CDR3 has 17 residues. Between the trimmed V and J ends, which lost 0 bases and 1 base, there was a span of 13 bases.

This clone was counted only a few times. This chain connects TRBV6-1 to TRBJ1-2; the match to TRBD1 covers 7 bases. CDR1 MNHNS and CDR2 SASEGT come from the germline V gene. After removal of 6 bases from V and 5 bases from J, the junction contained 12 bases not matched to a gene. The CDR3 spans 15 residues. Written as DNA, the CDR3 is TGTGCCAGCAGGAGGGACCCAGGGGGACCGTATGGCTACACCTTC. It specifies CASRRDPGGPYGYTF.

The table lists this clone with a few counts. The rearrangement links TRBV19 to TRBJ1-5; 8 nucleotides match TRBD1. V dropped 9 bases and J dropped 2; count of bases not matched to a gene: 9. This CDR3 region has 15 residues. The germline CDR1 and CDR2 sequences are LNHDA and SQIVND (reference sequence). The CDR3: CASATTGVGNQPQHF. For the CDR3, the DNA is TGTGCCAGCGCCACGACAGGGGTTGGCAATCAGCCCCAGCATTTT.

The chain is built from TRBV2 and TRBJ2-3, with D possibly TRBD2 on 5 matching bases. V lost 7 bases and J 2 bases, leaving 13 bases between the germline ends. The CDR3 contains 14 residues. CDR1 SNHLY and CDR2 FYNNEI come from the germline V gene. This CDR3 reads CASTLVNPTDTQYF. The CDR3 DNA reads as TGTGCCAGCACACTAGTGAACCCCACAGATACGCAGTATTTT.

V usage is TRBV28 and J usage is TRBJ2-4; D is uncertain. Germline CDR1 MDHEN, CDR2 SYDVKM. The V end lost 4 bases, the J end lost 0 bases, and 7 bases lay between the germline ends. The CDR3 is 14 residues long. The CDR3 DNA reads as TGTGCCAGCAGTTCCCCCGTAGCCAAAAACATTCAGTACTTC. Amino acid sequence: CASSSPVAKNIQYF. Together with reference TRBV28 and TRBJ2-4, the CDR3 gives the full variable domain: DVKVTQSSRYLVKRTGEKVFLECVQDMDHENMFWYRQDPGLGLRLIYFSYDVKMKEKGDIPEGYSVSREKKERFSLILESASTNQTSMYLCASSSPVAKNIQYFGAGTRLSVL.

The chain employs TRBV5-1 and TRBJ1-6, with D possibly TRBD1 on 5 matching bases. V was cut by 4 bases and J by 3 bases, with 11 bases left in between. CDR1 and CDR2 from the germline V gene are SGHRS and YFSETQ. The CDR3 is 15 residues long. The CDR3 region has the DNA TGCGCCAGCAGCGTCGACAGCTTCTATAATTCACCCCTCCACTTT. Amino acids: CASSVDSFYNSPLHF.

The chain carries TRBV2 and TRBJ1-2; D might be TRBD1 (6 bases). CDR1 SNHLY and CDR2 FYNNEI come from the germline V gene. V lost 7 bases, J lost 2 bases, and 17 bases lay in between. This CDR3 comprises 15 residues. CDR3 nucleotide sequence: TGTGCCAGCACTCAATATAGGACAGTAAACTATGGCTACACCTTC. It is translated as CASTQYRTVNYGYTF.